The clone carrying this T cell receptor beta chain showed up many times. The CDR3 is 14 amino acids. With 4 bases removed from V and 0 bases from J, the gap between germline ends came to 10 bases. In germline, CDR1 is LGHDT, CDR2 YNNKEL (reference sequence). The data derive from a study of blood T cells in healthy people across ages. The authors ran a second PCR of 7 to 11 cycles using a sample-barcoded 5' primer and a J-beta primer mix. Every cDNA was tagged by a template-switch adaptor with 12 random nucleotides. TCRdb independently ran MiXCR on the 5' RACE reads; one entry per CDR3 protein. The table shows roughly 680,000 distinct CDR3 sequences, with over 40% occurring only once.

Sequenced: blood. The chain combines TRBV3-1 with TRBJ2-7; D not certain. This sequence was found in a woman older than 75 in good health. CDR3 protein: CASSPGGISYEQYF. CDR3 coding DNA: TGTGCCAGCAGCCCGGGCGGAATCTCCTACGAGCAGTACTTC.